Listed here are 6 T cell receptor beta chains from one sample, sequenced in a study of regulatory T cells in long-lasting Graves disease. Regarding time point: persistent/refractory GD, antithyroid drugs over 5 years with positive TRAb. The TCR library was made from RNA that had been extracted from PBMCs in TRIzol. According to the study, TCR beta libraries were built with iRepertoire HTBI primers and CDR3-region Arm-PCR. TCRdb re-derived calls from the multiplex PCR reads in MiXCR, one entry per CDR3 protein. The sample records about 400,000 distinct CDR3 sequences, around 20% being singletons. Sequencing used peripheral blood mononuclear cells (PBMCs), obtained when the disease was refractory, from a patient treated with antithyroid drugs. These receptors all come from a female donor with Graves disease.

The table lists this clonotype with a few counts. The chain combines TRBV28 with TRBJ2-2; 9 positions agree with TRBD2. V shed 6 bases and J 3 bases; nucleotides not matched to a gene: 5. This CDR3 contains 15 residues. Germline CDR1 reads MDHEN; CDR2 reads SYDVKM. CDR3: CASRGSGRYTGELFF. The CDR3 region has the DNA TGTGCCAGCAGAGGGAGCGGGAGGTACACCGGGGAGCTGTTTTTT. Full variable domain (remainder filled in from reference TRBV28 and TRBJ2-2): DVKVTQSSRYLVKRTGEKVFLECVQDMDHENMFWYRQDPGLGLRLIYFSYDVKMKEKGDIPEGYSVSREKKERFSLILESASTNQTSMYLCASRGSGRYTGELFFGEGSRLTVL.

This clonotype was recorded many times. The chain links TRBV6-9 to TRBJ1-1; TRBD1 might be the D (5 bases). V lost 4 bases to trimming and J lost 7 bases, with 10 bases between them. CDR3 size: 12 residues. Germline V gene sequence: CDR1 MNHGY, CDR2 SVAAGI. CDR3 sequence (DNA): TGTGCCAGCAGTTCCACAGGTCTTGAAGCTTTCTTT. It yields the protein CASSSTGLEAFF.

This clonotype has only a few counts. The rearrangement links TRBV15 to TRBJ2-1; no definite D call. CDR1 and CDR2 (germline): LNHNV, YYDKDF (reference sequence). Trimming stripped 3 bases from V and 6 bases from J, with 9 bases between. The CDR3 runs to 13 residues. CDR3 bases: TGTGCCACCAGCAGCGAAGTAGTCAATGAGCAGTTCTTC. Translated: CATSSEVVNEQFF.

CDR3 in amino acids: CSVEQEWDTEAFF. The CDR3 coding sequence is TGCAGCGTTGAACAGGAGTGGGACACTGAAGCTTTCTTT. V usage is TRBV29-1 and J usage is TRBJ1-1; D ambiguous. The CDR3 totals 13 residues. Germline V CDR1 and CDR2: SQVTM, ANQGSEA. Trimming cost V 2 bases and J 3 bases, with 10 bases left between them.

The genes are TRBV27 and TRBJ2-5; D is unresolved. CDR1 and CDR2 from the germline V gene are MNHEY and SMNVEV (reference sequence). Trimming shortened V by 3 bases and J by 4 bases, and 6 bases separated the two germline ends. This CDR3 comprises 12 residues. This CDR3 reads CASSFNRETQYF. The CDR3 DNA reads as TGTGCCAGCAGTTTCAATCGAGAGACCCAGTACTTC.

The chain employs TRBV7-3 and TRBJ2-6, with D hard to call. The CDR3 loop spans 15 amino acids. Germline-derived CDR1 and CDR2 are SGHTA and FQGTGA. Trimming stripped 7 bases from V and 0 bases from J, with 10 bases between. CDR3 nucleotides: TGTGCCAGCACACCTCCCCGCTCTGGGGCCAACGTCCTGACTTTC. This codes for CASTPPRSGANVLTF.